This T cell receptor beta chain was captured by sequencing in a study of beta chain features in type 1 diabetes (dated by TCRdb to between 2018 and 2020). Some background on the complete study: Patients and healthy donors did not differ in mean age, gender distribution, total cell number or subset yield. A total of 90 million to 120 million sorted cells were examined across all samples, and a strong correlation was observed between cell number per subset and RNA yield. The study compared TCRB repertoires of sorted circulating CD4+ T cell subsets between recently diagnosed type 1 diabetes patients and matched healthy donors. Regulatory and stem cell-like memory subsets were obtained from only 8 patients and roughly 8 healthy donors, while naive and central memory subsets were obtained from all 28 donors. Study-level results and caveats: Because small numbers of individuals were included in the HLA sub-analyses, any influence of HLA type on TCRB rearrangement was left unresolved. A moderate but significant shortening of TCRB CDR3 length was observed in type 1 diabetes patients in all four CD4+ subsets. Naive, central memory and regulatory TCRB repertoires appeared to be more similar among patients than among healthy donors. PCR might favor shorter templates, but patient and control samples were amplified and corrected together, so any skew would affect both groups equally. Patients with type 1 diabetes made fewer insertions and deleted more nucleotides at VDJ recombination sites, implying thymic rearrangement abnormalities. Because cDNA rather than genomic DNA was sequenced, highly expressing activated cells could have been over-represented, although no difference in activation and CD3 levels was found between groups.

The High Capacity cDNA Reverse Transcription Kit was used to reverse transcribe all of the isolated RNA, meaning that expressed TCRB transcripts were what got sequenced. Naive, central memory and regulatory T cell samples underwent deep immunoSEQ sequencing, averaging about 3.57 million total reads per sample. Sorted cells were lysed in RLT buffer and RNA was extracted with DNase-treated RNeasy Micro or Mini kits, depending on cell number. To prevent cross-contamination, every cell subset was processed on its own, while patient and healthy donor samples were processed together. The immunoSEQ multiplex PCR was used to amplify TCRB sequences from cDNA, generating 87-bp fragments that spanned the CDR3 region. Sequencing of the amplicons was done on the Illumina HiSeq platform. The authors processed their data as follows. PCR bias was corrected computationally using synthetic template baselines, and reads within Hamming distance 2 were collapsed, with unmergeable singletons discarded. Reads were aligned against IMGT to assign V, D and J genes, CDR3 length and insertions or deletions at six rearrangement sites. Within each subset, clonotype counts were normalized to sorted cell number, and only after that were true diversity and Gini coefficients computed with the tcR R package. The overlap coefficient, calculated on TCRB nucleotide sequences, was used to quantify repertoire sharing. TCRdb holds this immuneACCESS table with in-frame rearrangements only. Some clones are missing; in checked studies, unresolved V genes explain under half, and the rest has no known cause. The DNA was the basis for D and trimming; V, J and clone size are from that table. The sample table holds about 170,000 clones, of which around 7.8% were seen once. The top ten constitute about 0.9% of the sample.

Each donor gave one peripheral blood draw, roughly 0.11 L on average, collected into heparinised tubes. Naive, central memory, regulatory and stem cell-like memory CD4+ T cells were sorted on a BD FACSAria II using a panel including CD45RO, CCR7, CD25, CD127, CD95 and CD27. A purity above 98% was achieved for all sorted populations. Right away, PBMCs were isolated by Lymphoprep density gradient centrifugation and were stained directly, with no culture step. Samples were stained and sorted in pairs, with one healthy donor and one patient per experiment, so that batch effects were minimized. Here V drops 0 bases and J drops 3 bases, and the junction holds 2 bases not matched to any gene. Reading the germline V gene gives CDR1 SGDLS and CDR2 YYNGEE. Counted from cysteine to phenylalanine, this CDR3 has 14 amino acids. Left in the record is the CDR3 DNA by itself, 42 bases read in frame from the first base.

This clone was counted between two and nine times. It lacks a known antigen. Within one base of it there is no much larger clone, and no base qualities were kept. Sequencing input: central memory CD4+ T cells from blood. The receptor's source is a middle-aged woman with type 1 diabetes. In this chain, TRBV9 is recombined with TRBJ2-7; 8 junctional bases match TRBD2. The CDR3 protein is CASSVGSGVYEQYF. The nucleotide sequence is TGTGCCAGCAGCGTAGGTAGCGGGGTCTACGAGCAGTACTTC.